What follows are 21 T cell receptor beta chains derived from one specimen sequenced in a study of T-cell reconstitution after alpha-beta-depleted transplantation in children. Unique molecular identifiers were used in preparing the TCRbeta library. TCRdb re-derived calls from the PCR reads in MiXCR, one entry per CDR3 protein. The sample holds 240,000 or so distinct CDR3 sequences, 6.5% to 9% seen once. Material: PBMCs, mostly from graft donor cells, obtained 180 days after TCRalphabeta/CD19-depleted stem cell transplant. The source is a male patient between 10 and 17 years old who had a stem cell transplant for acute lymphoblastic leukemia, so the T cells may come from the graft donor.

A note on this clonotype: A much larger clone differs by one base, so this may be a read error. The CDR3 nucleotides are TGCGCCAGCAGCCAAGATTTGTACTATGGGGCCAACGTCCTGACTTTC. Translated: CASSQDLYYGANVLTF. The V call is TRBV4-3, the J call TRBJ2-6; D unclear. V gave up 0 bases and J gave up 3 bases, with 9 bases separating them. The CDR3 is made up of 16 amino acids. Germline CDR1 is LGHNA and CDR2 is YSLEER.

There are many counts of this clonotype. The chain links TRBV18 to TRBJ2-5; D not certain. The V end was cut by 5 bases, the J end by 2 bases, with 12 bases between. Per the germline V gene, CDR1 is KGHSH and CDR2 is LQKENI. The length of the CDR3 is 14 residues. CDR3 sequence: CASSAYMGQETQYF. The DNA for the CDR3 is TGTGCCAGCTCAGCCTACATGGGGCAAGAGACCCAGTACTTC.

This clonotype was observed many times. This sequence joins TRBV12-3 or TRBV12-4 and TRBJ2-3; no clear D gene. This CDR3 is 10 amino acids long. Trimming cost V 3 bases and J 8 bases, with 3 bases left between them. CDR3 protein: CASSLGTQYF. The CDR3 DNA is TGTGCCAGCAGTTTGGGTACGCAGTATTTT.

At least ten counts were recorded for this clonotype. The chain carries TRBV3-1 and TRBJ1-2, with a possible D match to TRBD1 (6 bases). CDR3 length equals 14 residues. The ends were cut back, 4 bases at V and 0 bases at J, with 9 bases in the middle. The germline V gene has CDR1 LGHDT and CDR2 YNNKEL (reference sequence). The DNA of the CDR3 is TGTGCCAGCAGCCCAGGACAGCCTAACTATGGCTACACCTTC. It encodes CASSPGQPNYGYTF.

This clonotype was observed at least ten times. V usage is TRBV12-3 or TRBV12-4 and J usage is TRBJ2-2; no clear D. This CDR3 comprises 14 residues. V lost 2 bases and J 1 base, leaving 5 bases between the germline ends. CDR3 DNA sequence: TGTGCCAGCAGTTTACAGGTGAACACCGGGGAGCTGTTTTTT. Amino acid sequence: CASSLQVNTGELFF.

CDR3: CASSPGIGTGVTDTQYF. The CDR3 DNA is TGTGCCAGCTCACCGGGTATCGGGACAGGGGTCACAGATACGCAGTATTTT. V is TRBV18 and J is TRBJ2-3; 10 nucleotides align to TRBD1. Germline loops: CDR1 KGHSH, CDR2 LQKENI. This CDR3 contains 17 residues. V shed 3 bases and J 2 bases; nucleotides not matched to a gene: 8.

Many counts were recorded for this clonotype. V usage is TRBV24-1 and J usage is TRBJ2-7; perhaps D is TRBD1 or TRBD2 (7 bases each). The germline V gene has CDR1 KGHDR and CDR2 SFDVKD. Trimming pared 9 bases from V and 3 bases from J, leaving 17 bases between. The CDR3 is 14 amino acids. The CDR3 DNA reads TGTGCCACCGGGGGGGGGACAGATTACTACGAGCAGTACTTC. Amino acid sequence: CATGGGTDYYEQYF.

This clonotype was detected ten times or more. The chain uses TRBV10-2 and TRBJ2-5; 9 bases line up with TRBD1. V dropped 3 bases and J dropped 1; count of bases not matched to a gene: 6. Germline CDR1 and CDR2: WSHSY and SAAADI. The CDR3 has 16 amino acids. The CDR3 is CASSDRQGVRQETQYF. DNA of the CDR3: TGCGCCAGCAGTGATCGACAGGGGGTTCGCCAAGAGACCCAGTACTTC.

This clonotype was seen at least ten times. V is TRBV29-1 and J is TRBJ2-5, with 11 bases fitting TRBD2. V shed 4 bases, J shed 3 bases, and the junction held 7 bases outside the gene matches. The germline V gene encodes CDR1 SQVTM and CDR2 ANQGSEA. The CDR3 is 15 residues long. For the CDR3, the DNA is TGCAGCGTTGGAGTGACTAGCGGGAAGAAAGAGACCCAGTACTTC. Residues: CSVGVTSGKKETQYF.

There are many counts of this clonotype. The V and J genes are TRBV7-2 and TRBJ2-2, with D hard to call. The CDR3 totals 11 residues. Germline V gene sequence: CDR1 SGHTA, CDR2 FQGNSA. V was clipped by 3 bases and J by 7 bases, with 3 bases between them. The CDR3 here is CASSFYGELFF. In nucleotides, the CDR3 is TGTGCCAGCAGCTTTTACGGGGAGCTGTTTTTT.

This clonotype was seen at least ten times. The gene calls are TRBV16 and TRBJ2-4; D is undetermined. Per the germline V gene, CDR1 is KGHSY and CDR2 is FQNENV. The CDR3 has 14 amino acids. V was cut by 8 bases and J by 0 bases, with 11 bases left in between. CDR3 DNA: TGTGCCAGCGGAACGATACTAGCCAAAAACATTCAGTACTTC. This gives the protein CASGTILAKNIQYF.

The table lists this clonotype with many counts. CDR3 sequence: CSARGPMSNQPQHF. DNA of the CDR3: TGCAGTGCTAGGGGACCCATGAGCAATCAGCCCCAGCATTTT. This sequence joins TRBV20-1 and TRBJ1-5, with D possibly being TRBD1 (5 bases). CDR1 is DFQATT and CDR2 is SNEGSKA in the germline V gene (reference sequence). The CDR3 length is 14 residues. V lost 3 bases to trimming and J lost 1 base, with 10 bases between them.

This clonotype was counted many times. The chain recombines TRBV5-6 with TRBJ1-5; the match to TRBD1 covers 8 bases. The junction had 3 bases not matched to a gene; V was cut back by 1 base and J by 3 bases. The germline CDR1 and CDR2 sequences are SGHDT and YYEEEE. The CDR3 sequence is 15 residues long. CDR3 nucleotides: TGTGCCAGCAGCTTGAGGACAGGGATCAATCAGCCCCAGCATTTT. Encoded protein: CASSLRTGINQPQHF.

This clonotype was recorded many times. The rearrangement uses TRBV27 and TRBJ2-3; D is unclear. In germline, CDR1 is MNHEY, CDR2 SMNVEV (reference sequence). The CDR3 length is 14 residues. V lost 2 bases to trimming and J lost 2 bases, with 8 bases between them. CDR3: CASSLVIPTDTQYF. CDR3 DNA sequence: TGTGCCAGCAGTTTAGTGATCCCCACAGATACGCAGTATTTT.

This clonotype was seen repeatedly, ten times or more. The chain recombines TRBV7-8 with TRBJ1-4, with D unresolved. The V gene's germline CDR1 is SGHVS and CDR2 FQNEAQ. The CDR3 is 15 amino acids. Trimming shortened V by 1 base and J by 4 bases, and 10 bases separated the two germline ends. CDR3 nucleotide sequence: TGTGCCAGCAGCTTAGGTTCAGGCTATAATGAAAAACTGTTTTTT. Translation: CASSLGSGYNEKLFF.

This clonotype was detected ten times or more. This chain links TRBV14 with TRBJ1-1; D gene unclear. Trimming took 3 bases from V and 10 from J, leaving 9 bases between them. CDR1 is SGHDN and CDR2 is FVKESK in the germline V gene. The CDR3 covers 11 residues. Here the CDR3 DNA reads TGTGCCAGCAGCCAGGGCCCCCGAGCTTTCTTT. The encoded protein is CASSQGPRAFF.

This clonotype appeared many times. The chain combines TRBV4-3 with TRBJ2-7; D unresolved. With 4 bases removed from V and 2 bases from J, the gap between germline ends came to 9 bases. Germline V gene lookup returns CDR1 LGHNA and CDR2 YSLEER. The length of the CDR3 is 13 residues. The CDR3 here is CASSPTVAYEQYF. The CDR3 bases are TGCGCCAGCAGCCCTACCGTGGCCTACGAGCAGTACTTC.

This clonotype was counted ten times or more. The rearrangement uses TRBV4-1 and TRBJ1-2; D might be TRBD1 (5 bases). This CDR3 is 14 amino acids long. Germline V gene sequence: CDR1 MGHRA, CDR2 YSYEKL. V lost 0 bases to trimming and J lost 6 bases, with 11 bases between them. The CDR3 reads CASSQDAGRNGYTF. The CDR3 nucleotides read TGCGCCAGCAGCCAAGACGCAGGGCGTAATGGCTACACCTTC.

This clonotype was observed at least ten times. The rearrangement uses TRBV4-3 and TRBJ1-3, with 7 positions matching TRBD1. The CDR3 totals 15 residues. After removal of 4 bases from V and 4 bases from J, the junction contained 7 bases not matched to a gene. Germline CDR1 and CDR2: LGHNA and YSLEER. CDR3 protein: CASSPRDREGNTIYF. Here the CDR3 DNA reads TGCGCCAGCAGCCCCCGGGACAGAGAGGGAAACACCATATATTTT.

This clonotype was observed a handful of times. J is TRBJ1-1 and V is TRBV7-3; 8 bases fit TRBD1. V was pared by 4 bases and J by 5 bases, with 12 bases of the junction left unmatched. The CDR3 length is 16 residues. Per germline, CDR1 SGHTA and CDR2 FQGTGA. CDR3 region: CASSSNPDRVNTEAFF. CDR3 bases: TGTGCCAGCAGCTCGAACCCGGACAGGGTAAATACTGAAGCTTTCTTT.

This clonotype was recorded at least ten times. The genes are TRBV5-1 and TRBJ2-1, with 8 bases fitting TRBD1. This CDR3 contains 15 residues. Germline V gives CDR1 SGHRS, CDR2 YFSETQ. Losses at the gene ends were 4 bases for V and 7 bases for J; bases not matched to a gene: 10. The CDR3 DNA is TGCGCCAGCAGCGGACAGACAGGGGCGGGGAATGAGCAGTTCTTC. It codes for CASSGQTGAGNEQFF.